This T cell receptor beta chain emerged from a study of T cells after yellow fever vaccination. Overall study: Each low-cell-number fraction was prepared by means of SMART-Seq v4 Ultra Low Input.

This CDR3 has 14 amino acids. Germline V gene sequence: CDR1 MNHEY, CDR2 SMNVEV (reference sequence). V lost 6 bases to trimming and J lost 10 bases; unmatched junction nucleotides: 7. On this clonotype itself: Its target is unknown.

MiXCR, applied by TCRdb to the 5' RACE reads, yields one record per CDR3 protein. Among 300,000 to 400,000 distinct CDR3 sequences listed, about 8.3% were seen once. Study results and caveats: A limited proportion of clonotypes was detected within both the CD4 and CD8 compartments. Among primary-vaccination clones, most reappeared after the booster, at 96% for CD4 and approximately 90% for CD8. Highly abundant clonotypes carried over from the bulk population could end up in FACS-sorted repertoires as contaminants.

The specimen comprised PBMCs, sampled around 45 days after the first yellow fever vaccination. The TCR comes from a man younger than 35 who received the YFV17D yellow fever vaccine. The rearrangement uses TRBV27 and TRBJ1-6; TRBD1 matches at 9 bases. The CDR3 is CASRRTGDISPLHF. CDR3 bases: TGTGCCAGCAGAAGGACAGGGGACATATCACCCCTCCACTTT.